The subject of this entry is one T cell receptor beta chain. Germline V gene lookup returns CDR1 MNHNY and CDR2 SVGAGI (reference sequence). Trimming took 4 bases from V and 2 from J, leaving 2 bases between them. The CDR3 has 11 residues. Primers: 60 Vbeta forward and 13 Jbeta reverse. Measured with immunoSEQ multiplex PCR; TCRdb has only the in-frame clones, and not every one. Among approximately 100,000 clones listed, about 76% were seen once. The sample originates from a study of cytomegalovirus exposure and HLA in healthy donors. What was sequenced was PBMCs. V and J are TRBV6-6 and TRBJ2-5; the D is unclear. The clonotype comes from a man aged 35-49 years in good health and CMV-seronegative. CDR3: CASSSQETQYF. CDR3 nucleotide sequence: TGTGCCAGCAGTTCACAAGAGACCCAGTACTTC.